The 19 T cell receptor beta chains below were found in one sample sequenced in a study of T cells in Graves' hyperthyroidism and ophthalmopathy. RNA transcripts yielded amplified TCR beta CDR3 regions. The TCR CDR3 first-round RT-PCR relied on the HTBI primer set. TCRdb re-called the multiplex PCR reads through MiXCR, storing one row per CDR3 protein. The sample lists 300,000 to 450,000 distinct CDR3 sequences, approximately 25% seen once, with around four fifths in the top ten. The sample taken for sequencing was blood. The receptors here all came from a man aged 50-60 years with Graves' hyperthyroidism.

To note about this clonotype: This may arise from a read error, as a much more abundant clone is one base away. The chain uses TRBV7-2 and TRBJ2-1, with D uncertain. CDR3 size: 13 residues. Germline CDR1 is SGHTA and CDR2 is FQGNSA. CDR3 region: CASSPNTYDEQFF. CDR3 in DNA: TGTGCCAGCAGCCCCAATACCTACGATGAGCAGTTCTTC.

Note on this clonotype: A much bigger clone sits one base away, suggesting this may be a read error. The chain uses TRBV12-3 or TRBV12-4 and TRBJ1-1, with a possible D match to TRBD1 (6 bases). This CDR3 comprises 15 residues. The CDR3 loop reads CASSLVKGDRTEASF. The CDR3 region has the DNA TGTGCCAGCAGTTTAGTTAAGGGGGACCGCACTGAAGCTTCCTTT.

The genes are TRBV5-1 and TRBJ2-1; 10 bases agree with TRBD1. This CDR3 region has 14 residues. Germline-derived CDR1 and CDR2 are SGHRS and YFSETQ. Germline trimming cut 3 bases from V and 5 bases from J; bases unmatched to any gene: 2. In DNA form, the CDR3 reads TGCGCCAGCAGCTGGGACAGGGGAAACAATGAGCAGTTCTTC. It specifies CASSWDRGNNEQFF.

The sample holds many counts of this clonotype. In nucleotides, the CDR3 is TGTGCCAGCAGCTTAGTTTCGGCTAGTTACGAGCAGTACTTC. The encoded protein is CASSLVSASYEQYF. This rearrangement joins TRBV7-9 to TRBJ2-7; no clear D gene. Germline CDR1 SEHNR, CDR2 FQNEAQ (reference sequence). V was clipped by 1 base and J by 4 bases, with 11 bases between them. This CDR3 is 14 amino acids long.

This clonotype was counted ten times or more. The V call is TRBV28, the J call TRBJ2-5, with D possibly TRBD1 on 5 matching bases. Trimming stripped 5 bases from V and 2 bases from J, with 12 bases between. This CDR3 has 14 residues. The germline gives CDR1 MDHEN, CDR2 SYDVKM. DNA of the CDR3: TGTGCCAGCAGTAGACAGAGTCGACAAGAGACCCAGTACTTC. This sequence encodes CASSRQSRQETQYF.

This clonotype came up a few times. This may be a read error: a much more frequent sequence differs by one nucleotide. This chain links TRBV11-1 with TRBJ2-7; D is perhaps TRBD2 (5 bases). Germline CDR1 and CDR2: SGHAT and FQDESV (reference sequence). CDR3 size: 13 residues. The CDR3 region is CASSLGAGYGQYF. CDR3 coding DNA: TGTGCCAGCAGCTTAGGTGCGGGCTACGGGCAGTACTTC.

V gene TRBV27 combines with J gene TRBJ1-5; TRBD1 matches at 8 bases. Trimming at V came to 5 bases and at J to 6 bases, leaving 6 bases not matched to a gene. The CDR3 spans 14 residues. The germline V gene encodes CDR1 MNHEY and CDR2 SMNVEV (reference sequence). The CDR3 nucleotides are TGTGCCAGCAGTCCCTACAGGGGGATTCAGCCCCAGCATTTT. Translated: CASSPYRGIQPQHF.

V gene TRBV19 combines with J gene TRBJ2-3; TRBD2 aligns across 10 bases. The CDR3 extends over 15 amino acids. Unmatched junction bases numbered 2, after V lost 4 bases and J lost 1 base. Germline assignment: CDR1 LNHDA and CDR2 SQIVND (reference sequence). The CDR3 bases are TGTGCCAGTAGTAACCTAGCGGGAGGCACAGATACGCAGTATTTT. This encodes CASSNLAGGTDTQYF.

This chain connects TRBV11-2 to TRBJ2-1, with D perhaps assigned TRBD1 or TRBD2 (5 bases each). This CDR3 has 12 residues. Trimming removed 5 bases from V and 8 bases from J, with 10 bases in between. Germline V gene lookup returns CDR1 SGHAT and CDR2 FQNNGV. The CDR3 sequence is CASSPGTDEQFF. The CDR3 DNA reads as TGTGCCAGCAGCCCCGGGACGGATGAGCAGTTCTTC. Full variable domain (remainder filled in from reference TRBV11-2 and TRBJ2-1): EAGVAQSPRYKIIEKRQSVAFWCNPISGHATLYWYQQILGQGPKLLIQFQNNGVVDDSQLPKDRFSAERLKGVDSTLKIQPAKLEDSAVYLCASSPGTDEQFFGPGTRLTVL.

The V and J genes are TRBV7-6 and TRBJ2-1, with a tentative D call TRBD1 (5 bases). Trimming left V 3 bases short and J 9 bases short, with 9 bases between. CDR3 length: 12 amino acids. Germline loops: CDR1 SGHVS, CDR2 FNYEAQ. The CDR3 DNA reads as TGTGCCAGCAGCTTCCAAGGGGCTGAGCAGTTCTTC. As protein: CASSFQGAEQFF.

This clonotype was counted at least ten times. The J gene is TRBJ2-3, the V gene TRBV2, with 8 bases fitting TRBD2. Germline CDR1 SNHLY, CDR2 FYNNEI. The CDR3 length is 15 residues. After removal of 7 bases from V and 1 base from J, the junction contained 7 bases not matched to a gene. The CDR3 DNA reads TGTGCCAGCACCGTTCAAGCGGGAGGCACAGATACGCAGTATTTT. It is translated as CASTVQAGGTDTQYF.

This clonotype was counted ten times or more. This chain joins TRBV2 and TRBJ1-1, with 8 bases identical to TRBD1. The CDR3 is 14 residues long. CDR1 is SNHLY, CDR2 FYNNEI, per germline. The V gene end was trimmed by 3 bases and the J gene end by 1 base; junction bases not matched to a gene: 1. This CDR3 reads CASSDGQGNTEAFF. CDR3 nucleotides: TGTGCCAGCAGTGACGGACAGGGGAACACTGAAGCTTTCTTT.

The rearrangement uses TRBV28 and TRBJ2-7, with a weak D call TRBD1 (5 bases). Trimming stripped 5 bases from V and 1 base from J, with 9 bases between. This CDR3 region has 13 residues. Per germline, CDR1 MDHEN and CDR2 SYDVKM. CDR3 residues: CASSRTNSYEQYF. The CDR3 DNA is TGTGCCAGCAGTCGGACAAATTCCTACGAGCAGTACTTC.

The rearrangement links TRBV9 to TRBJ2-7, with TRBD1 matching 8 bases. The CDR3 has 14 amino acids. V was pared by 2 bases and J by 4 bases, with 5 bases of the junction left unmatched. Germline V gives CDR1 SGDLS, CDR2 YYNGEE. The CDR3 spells CASSVSHRGYEQYF. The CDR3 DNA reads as TGTGCCAGCAGCGTCTCACACAGGGGGTACGAGCAGTACTTC.

CDR3 loop: CSVSPRGSSYEQYF. The DNA for the CDR3 is TGCAGCGTTTCCCCCAGGGGGAGCTCCTACGAGCAGTACTTC. The chain recombines TRBV29-1 with TRBJ2-7; 7 bases agree with TRBD1. The CDR3 runs to 14 residues. CDR1 SQVTM and CDR2 ANQGSEA come from the germline V gene. The trim removed 5 bases at V and 0 bases at J, leaving 7 bases unmatched.

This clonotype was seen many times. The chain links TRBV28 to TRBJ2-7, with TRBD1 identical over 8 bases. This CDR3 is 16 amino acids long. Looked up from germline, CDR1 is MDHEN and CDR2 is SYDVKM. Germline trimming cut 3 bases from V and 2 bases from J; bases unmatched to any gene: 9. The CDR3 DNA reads TGTGCCAGCAGTTTCCGTCGGGACAGGTCACCCTACGAGCAGTACTTC. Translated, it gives CASSFRRDRSPYEQYF.

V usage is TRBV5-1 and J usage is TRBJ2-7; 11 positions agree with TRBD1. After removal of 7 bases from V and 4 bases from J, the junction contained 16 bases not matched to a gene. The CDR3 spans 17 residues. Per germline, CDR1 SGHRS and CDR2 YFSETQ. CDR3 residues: CASRLGQGGAQEYEQYF. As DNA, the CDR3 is TGCGCCAGCCGCCTGGGACAGGGGGGAGCACAAGAATACGAGCAGTACTTC.

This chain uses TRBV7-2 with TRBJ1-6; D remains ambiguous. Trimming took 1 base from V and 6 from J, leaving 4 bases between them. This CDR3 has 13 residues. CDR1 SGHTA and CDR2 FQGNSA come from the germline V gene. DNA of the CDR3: TGTGCCAGCAGCTTAGATGGTAATTCACCCCTCCACTTT. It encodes CASSLDGNSPLHF.

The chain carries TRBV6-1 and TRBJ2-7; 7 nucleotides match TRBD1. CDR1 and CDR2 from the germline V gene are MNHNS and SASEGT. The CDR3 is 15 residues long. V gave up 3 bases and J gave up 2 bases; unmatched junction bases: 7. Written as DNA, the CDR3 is TGTGCCAGCAGTGACGCTCGGGACAGCGCCTACGAGCAGTACTTC. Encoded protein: CASSDARDSAYEQYF.